One sample yielded the 10 T cell receptor beta chains listed below, sequenced in a study. TCRdb re-derived calls from the 5' RACE reads in MiXCR, one entry per CDR3 protein. In all, the sample yields some 93 distinct CDR3 sequences. Sequencing was performed on tumor-infiltrating naive CD4+ T cells sorted from the breast tumor. Indicated subset: naive CD4+ T cells, CD4+CD45RA+CD25-. Every receptor here comes from a female donor with breast cancer.

This clonotype has a single count. This beta chain is off target for a library built for alpha chains, so its abundance means little. The rearrangement joins TRBV12-3 or TRBV12-4 to TRBJ1-2; no definite D call. The V end was cut by 2 bases, the J end by 0 bases, with 1 base between. The CDR3 is 12 residues long. The CDR3 sequence is CASSLTNYGYTF. In DNA form, the CDR3 reads TGTGCCAGCAGTTTAACTAACTATGGCTACACCTTC.

This clonotype is a singleton in its sample. A library prepared for alpha chains yielded this beta chain as an off-target read; its size is of little meaning. The chain links TRBV11-2 to TRBJ2-7; 7 nucleotides align to TRBD1. Germline V gene sequence: CDR1 SGHAT, CDR2 FQNNGV. Trimming cost V 4 bases and J 2 bases; bases outside gene matches: 17. The CDR3 spans 18 residues. The CDR3, as DNA: TGTGCCAGCAGCTCTATTAACCGGGACAGAAGGTCCCCCTACGAGCAGTACTTC. Its translation: CASSSINRDRRSPYEQYF.

This clonotype is a singleton in its sample. This beta chain turned up in a library designed for alpha chains; as an off-target read, its abundance says little. The V and J genes are TRBV24-1 and TRBJ2-1, with 11 nucleotides matching TRBD2. V shed 4 bases and J 4 bases; nucleotides not matched to a gene: 5. Looked up from germline, CDR1 is KGHDR and CDR2 is SFDVKD. The CDR3 totals 16 residues. For the CDR3, the DNA is TGTGCCACCAGTGAGTCCGGGACTAGCGGATACAATGAGCAGTTCTTC. Amino acid sequence: CATSESGTSGYNEQFF.

On this clonotype itself: Since it is a stray read in a library aimed at alpha chains, this beta chain has a size that is not meaningful. The chain couples TRBV7-9 to TRBJ2-7; D might be TRBD1 (6 bases). The V gene's germline CDR1 is SEHNR and CDR2 FQNEAQ (reference sequence). V lost 5 bases and J 3 bases, leaving 14 bases between the germline ends. CDR3 length equals 14 residues. The CDR3 reads CASSPSQGSYEQYF. The DNA for the CDR3 is TGTGCCAGCAGCCCCAGCCAGGGGAGCTACGAGCAGTACTTC.

As regards this clonotype: As an off-target read in a library built for alpha chains, this beta chain has a frequency of little significance. V is TRBV6-1 and J is TRBJ2-7; the D gene is possibly TRBD1 (6 bases). This CDR3 has 14 residues. The germline V and J ends were trimmed by 6 bases and 0 bases, with 12 bases remaining between them. The germline gives CDR1 MNHNS, CDR2 SASEGT. CDR3 in DNA: TGTGCCAGCAGCCACGACAGGAGCTCCTACGAGCAGTACTTC. Its translation: CASSHDRSSYEQYF.

Turning to this clonotype: This beta chain turned up in a library designed for alpha chains; as an off-target read, its abundance says little. This chain uses TRBV4-1 with TRBJ2-7; D is ambiguous. There are 13 residues in the CDR3. Germline-derived CDR1 and CDR2 are MGHRA and YSYEKL. With 3 bases removed from V and 5 bases from J, the gap between germline ends came to 11 bases. The CDR3 region is CASSQATADEQYF. The CDR3 DNA is TGCGCCAGCAGCCAGGCAACAGCAGACGAGCAGTACTTC.

About this clonotype itself: This beta chain appears as a stray read in a library generated for alpha chains; its size is not informative. The chain links TRBV5-6 to TRBJ2-7, with a possible D match to TRBD1 (5 bases). The CDR3 is 13 residues long. V was clipped by 2 bases and J by 4 bases, with 10 bases between them. CDR1 and CDR2 from the germline V gene are SGHDT and YYEEEE. The CDR3 bases are TGTGCCAGCAGCTTCAGACAGACTTACGAGCAGTACTTC. It specifies CASSFRQTYEQYF.

A remark on this clonotype: For a library built for alpha chains, this beta chain is a stray read; little rests on its size. V gene TRBV12-3 or TRBV12-4 combines with J gene TRBJ1-2, with a weak D call TRBD1 (6 bases). This CDR3 comprises 13 residues. V lost 3 bases to trimming and J lost 2 bases, with 7 bases between them. In DNA form, the CDR3 reads TGTGCCAGCAGTTTTGACAGGAACTATGGCTACACCTTC. This translates into CASSFDRNYGYTF.

As to this clonotype: The library was designed around alpha chains, so this beta chain is a stray read whose abundance carries little weight. The chain couples TRBV12-3 or TRBV12-4 to TRBJ1-2, with TRBD1 matching 7 bases. The CDR3 length is 14 residues. V shed 5 bases, J shed 4 bases, and the junction held 7 bases outside the gene matches. The CDR3 DNA reads as TGTGCCAGCAGTCCCCGGACAGGAGCCTATGGCTACACCTTC. Translation gives CASSPRTGAYGYTF.

Regarding this clonotype: As an off-target read in a library built for alpha chains, this beta chain has a frequency of little significance. V usage is TRBV12-3 or TRBV12-4 and J usage is TRBJ1-2, with D possibly matching TRBD1 (6 bases). The V and J ends lost 6 bases and 6 bases respectively, with 14 bases between them. The CDR3 has 13 amino acids. CDR3: CASSFSTGNGYTF. The CDR3 DNA follows: TGTGCCAGCAGCTTTAGTACAGGGAATGGCTACACCTTC.